This TCR beta chain was observed in a study of T cell repertoires in cytomegalovirus infection (dated by TCRdb to between 2018 and 2021). Turning to the overall study: The peptide stimulations were aimed at well-studied HLA-B-restricted epitopes as well as recently identified HLA-C-restricted CMV epitopes, whose presentation resists viral immunomodulation. The HLA type of each donor mattered for the analysis, because public TCR beta signatures pointed to carriage of CMV infection along with the matching HLA type. The paper's findings and limits, for the study overall: In the ex vivo response, HLA-C-restricted CMV-specific TCR beta clonotypes were dominant, and in two of eight donors the single most frequent clonotype came from this HLA-C-restricted group. Carriers of CMV infection plus the relevant HLA type were discriminated by the cumulative frequency of public TCR beta family members in the study cohort and in an independent roughly 320-donor cohort.

About this clonotype: No antigen is known for it. Per-base qualities were not stored, and no clone one base away is much larger.

The treatment or condition label of this sample denotes: in vitro stimulation with specific CMV peptide epitopes to enrich CMV-specific T cells. The run used an Illumina HiSeq 1500. TCRdb reprocessed the public reads (quality trimming at Q25 with fastp, clone calling with MiXCR) and kept in-frame beta chains. Here each entry gathers all rows of one CDR3 protein and keeps the most common genes and DNA. This sample has roughly 160,000 distinct CDR3 sequences in its table, and approximately 21% of those were observed once. The top ten clonotypes cover roughly 27% of the sample. The CDR3 numbers 18 residues from cysteine through phenylalanine. Only the CDR3 DNA stays, 54 bases, in frame from base 1. In the germline V gene, CDR1 corresponds to SGHVS and CDR2 to FQNEAQ. From V the trimming removes 5 bases and from J it removes 3 bases, while the gene matches leave 11 bases of the junction unaccounted for.

The specimen was CD8+ T cells from cultured PBMCs, collected from culture after CMV antigen stimulation. The receptor comes from a human donor in good health (CMV status not recorded). Some clones in this sample may be carry-over from other donors' samples. The chain is made from TRBV7-8 and TRBJ2-6; TRBD1 matches 9 bases in the middle. This receptor carries the CDR3 CASSITGTGRFGANVLTF. The nucleotide sequence reads TGTGCCAGCAGCATAACCGGGACAGGGCGATTTGGGGCCAACGTCCTGACTTTC.